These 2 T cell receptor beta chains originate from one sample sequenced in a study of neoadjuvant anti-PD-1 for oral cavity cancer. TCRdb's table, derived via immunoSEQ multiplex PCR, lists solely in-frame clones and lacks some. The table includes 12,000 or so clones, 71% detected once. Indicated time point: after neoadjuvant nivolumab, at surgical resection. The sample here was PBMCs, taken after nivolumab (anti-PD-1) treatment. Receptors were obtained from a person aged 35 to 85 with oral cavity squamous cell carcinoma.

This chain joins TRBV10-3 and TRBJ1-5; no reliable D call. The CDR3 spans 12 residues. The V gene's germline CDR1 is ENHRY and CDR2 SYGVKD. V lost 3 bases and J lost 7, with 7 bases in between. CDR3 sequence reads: CAISDGDQPQHF. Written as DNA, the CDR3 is TGTGCCATCAGTGACGGAGACCAGCCCCAGCATTTT.

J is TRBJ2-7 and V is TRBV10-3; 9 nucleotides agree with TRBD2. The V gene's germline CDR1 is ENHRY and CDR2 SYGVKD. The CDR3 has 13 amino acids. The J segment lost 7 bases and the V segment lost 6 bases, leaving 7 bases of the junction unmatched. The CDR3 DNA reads TGTGCCATCAGCCGACTAGCGGAAGGTGAGCAGTACTTC. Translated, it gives CAISRLAEGEQYF.